Listed below are T cell receptor beta chains from one sample, sequenced in a study of shared clonotypes between healthy human individuals. Clones were read by immunoSEQ multiplex PCR, and TCRdb kept only the in-frame ones, dropping some. This sample yields 2 million to 2.5 million clones, of which approximately 96% are seen a single time; roughly 0.13% belongs to the top ten. The sample was naive CD4+ T cells sorted from blood. The receptors were gathered from a man aged 18 to 30 in good health. Each CDR3 is given with its conserved first and last residue. A D gene is named only where the DNA matches it firmly. Only some rows state a clone size, as once, few, many or a class for expanded clones.

j_gene | d_gene | abundance | v_gene | CDR3nt | CDR3aa
TRBJ2-7 | TRBD2 | - | TRBV7-9 | TGTGCCAGCAGCGGGACTAGCGGGGGGCTCTACTCCTACGAGCAGTACTTC | CASSGTSGGLYSYEQYF
TRBJ2-5 | - | - | TRBV5-4 | TGTGCCAGCAGCTTGACCAGCCAAGAGACCCAGTACTTC | CASSLTSQETQYF
TRBJ1-2 | - | - | TRBV9 | TGTGCCAGCAGCGTAGAAGAAAACTATGGCTACACCTTC | CASSVEENYGYTF
TRBJ2-2 | - | - | TRBV28 | TGTGCCAGCAGTCCCAACGGCGGGGAGCTGTTTTTT | CASSPNGGELFF
TRBJ1-1 | - | - | TRBV30 | TGTGCCTGGTTACACAGGGATGAAGCTTTCTTT | CAWLHRDEAFF
TRBJ1-2 | - | - | TRBV6-5 | TGTGCCAGCAGCCCTACCACCGGGTCCCTCTCCGGCTACACCTTC | CASSPTTGSLSGYTF
TRBJ1-2 | - | once | TRBV6-1 | TGTGCCAGCACCGGGATCATGTCTCATGGCTACACCTTC | CASTGIMSHGYTF
TRBJ1-5 | TRBD1 | few | TRBV6-5 | TGTGCCAGCAGTTACACAGGGGTGGTCAATCAGCCCCAGCATTTT | CASSYTGVVNQPQHF
TRBJ2-2 | - | - | TRBV6-1 | TGTGCCAGCAGTGAAGTTCGGGTCGGGGAGCTGTTTTTT | CASSEVRVGELFF
TRBJ1-1 | - | - | TRBV6-5 | TGTGCCAGCAGTTACCGGCACAACACTGAAGCTTTCTTT | CASSYRHNTEAFF
TRBJ1-5 | - | - | TRBV19 | TGTGCCAGTATGACGGAAAATCAGCCCCAGCATTTT | CASMTENQPQHF
TRBJ1-5 | TRBD1 | - | TRBV6-1 | TGTGCCAGCAGTGAATCAGGGGGGAATCAGCCCCAGCATTTT | CASSESGGNQPQHF
TRBJ2-7 | TRBD1 | - | TRBV18 | TGTGCCAGCTCACAAGGGACAGGGATCTACGAGCAGTACTTC | CASSQGTGIYEQYF
TRBJ2-3 | - | - | TRBV10-3 | TGTGCCATCACAATCTTTTTAGGGGATACGCAGTATTTT | CAITIFLGDTQYF
TRBJ2-5 | - | - | TRBV9 | TGTGCCAGCAGCGTAGCTCAGGACAGAAGAGAGACCCAGTACTTC | CASSVAQDRRETQYF
TRBJ2-7 | - | - | TRBV5-1 | TGCGCCAGCAGAAGGGCAGAGGGCTTCGAGCAGTACTTC | CASRRAEGFEQYF
TRBJ2-7 | TRBD2 | once | TRBV11-2 | TGTGCCAGCAGCACAACTAGCGTCCTCTCCTACGAGCAGTACTTC | CASSTTSVLSYEQYF
TRBJ1-1 | TRBD1 | - | TRBV5-4 | TGTGCCAGCAGCCCTCCCCCAGGGGGTCTCAACACTGAAGCTTTCTTT | CASSPPPGGLNTEAFF
TRBJ2-1 | TRBD1 | - | TRBV4-1 | TGCGCCAGCAGCCGACTGACAGGGATAGGTGAGCAGTTCTTC | CASSRLTGIGEQFF
TRBJ2-1 | - | - | TRBV18 | TGTGCCAGCTCACCACGGACCCAGGGGCACAATGAGCAGTTCTTC | CASSPRTQGHNEQFF
TRBJ1-1 | TRBD1 | - | TRBV6-6 | TGTGCCAGCAGTTACTTGGACAGGGCTGAAGCTTTCTTT | CASSYLDRAEAFF
TRBJ2-2 | - | - | TRBV28 | TGTGCCAGCGAGGGGGGCTGGGGAGGGATCGGGGAGCTGTTTTTT | CASEGGWGGIGELFF
TRBJ2-1 | TRBD1 | - | TRBV5-4 | TGTGCCAGCAGCTTGGATGGACAGGGGTACAATGAGCAGTTCTTC | CASSLDGQGYNEQFF
TRBJ2-2 | - | - | TRBV18 | TGTGCCAGCTCACCACCGTCCCGCGCGGCCGGGGAGCTGTTTTTT | CASSPPSRAAGELFF
TRBJ1-4 | - | - | TRBV9 | TGTGCCAGCAGCGTGGGGGGAGGGTGGACTAATGAAAAACTGTTTTTT | CASSVGGGWTNEKLFF
TRBJ2-3 | - | - | TRBV4-1 | TGCGCCAGCAGCCAATTTGGGGACCCCACAGATACGCAGTATTTT | CASSQFGDPTDTQYF
TRBJ2-5 | TRBD1 | - | TRBV19 | TGTGCCAGTAGTATCGCAGGGGGTGTGAAGGTTGGGTCCCAGTACTTC | CASSIAGGVKVGSQYF
TRBJ2-1 | TRBD2 | - | TRBV13 | TGTGCCAGCAGCTTACGACTAGCGGGAGGGGATGAGCAGTTCTTC | CASSLRLAGGDEQFF
TRBJ1-1 | - | few | TRBV18 | TGTGCCAGCTCACCACAGAAGAACACTGAAGCTTTCTTT | CASSPQKNTEAFF
TRBJ1-6 | TRBD1 | few | TRBV25-1 | TGTGCCAGCAGTCTCCGAGGTTCGGGACAGAATTCACCCCTCCACTTT | CASSLRGSGQNSPLHF
TRBJ2-1 | - | - | TRBV2 | TGTGCCACCAGAAATCGGGAGCAGTTCTTC | CATRNREQFF
TRBJ1-2 | - | - | TRBV18 | TGTGCCAGCTCACCGGAGAGGAACTATGGCTACACCTTC | CASSPERNYGYTF
TRBJ2-7 | - | - | TRBV6-1 | TGTGCCACCCGTACTACCTCCTACGAGCAGTACTTC | CATRTTSYEQYF
TRBJ2-5 | - | - | TRBV27 | TGTGCCAGCTCACTTAAGGCAGGTCTAGAGACCCAGTACTTC | CASSLKAGLETQYF
TRBJ1-2 | TRBD1 | - | TRBV6-6 | TGTGCCAGCAGAGCCGGGACAGGGGGCGGTCATGGCTACACCTTC | CASRAGTGGGHGYTF
TRBJ1-6 | - | - | TRBV7-2 | TGTGCCAGCAGCTTAAATGACTCACCCCTCCACTTT | CASSLNDSPLHF
TRBJ2-7 | - | - | TRBV21-1 | TGTGCCAGCAGCAAAAGGCCGAAGTGGGAGGGGGCGGCCAACGAGCAGTACTTC | CASSKRPKWEGAANEQYF
TRBJ2-5 | - | - | TRBV7-9 | TGTGCCAGCAGCTTATCTGCAGGGCAGGAGACCCAGTACTTC | CASSLSAGQETQYF
TRBJ2-7 | - | - | TRBV9 | TGTGCCAGCAGCGCCGGCCAGACTCGGGGCCCGGGGGTTCACGAGCAGTACTTC | CASSAGQTRGPGVHEQYF
TRBJ1-1 | - | once | TRBV18 | TGTGCCAGCTCACCTCAGGGGACGAACACTGAAGCTTTCTTT | CASSPQGTNTEAFF
TRBJ1-2 | - | - | TRBV28 | TGTGCCAGCAAAACCGGGACGGATTATGGCTACACCTTC | CASKTGTDYGYTF